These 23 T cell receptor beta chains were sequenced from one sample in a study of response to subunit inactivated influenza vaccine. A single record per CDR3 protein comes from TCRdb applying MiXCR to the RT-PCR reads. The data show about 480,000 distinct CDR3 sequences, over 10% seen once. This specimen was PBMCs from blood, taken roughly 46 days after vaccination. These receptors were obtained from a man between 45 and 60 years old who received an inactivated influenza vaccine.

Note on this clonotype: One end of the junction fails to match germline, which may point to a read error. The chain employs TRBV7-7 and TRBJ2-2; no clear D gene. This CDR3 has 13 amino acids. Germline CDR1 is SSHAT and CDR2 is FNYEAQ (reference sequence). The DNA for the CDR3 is TGTGCTAGCAGCCCGCGGAGCCGCGGGGAGCTGTTTTTT. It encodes CASSPRSRGELFF.

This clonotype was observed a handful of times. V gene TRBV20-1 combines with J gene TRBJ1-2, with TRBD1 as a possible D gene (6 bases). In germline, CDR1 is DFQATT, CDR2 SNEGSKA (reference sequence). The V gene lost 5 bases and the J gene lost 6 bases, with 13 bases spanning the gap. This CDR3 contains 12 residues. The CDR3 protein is CSALRRGDGYTF. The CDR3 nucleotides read TGCAGTGCTCTCCGGAGGGGGGATGGCTACACCTTC.

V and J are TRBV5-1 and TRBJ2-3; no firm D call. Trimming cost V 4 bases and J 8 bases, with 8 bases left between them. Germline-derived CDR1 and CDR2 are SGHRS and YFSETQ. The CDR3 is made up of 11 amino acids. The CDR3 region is CASSQASTQYF. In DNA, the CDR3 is TGCGCCAGCAGCCAGGCCTCTACGCAGTATTTT.

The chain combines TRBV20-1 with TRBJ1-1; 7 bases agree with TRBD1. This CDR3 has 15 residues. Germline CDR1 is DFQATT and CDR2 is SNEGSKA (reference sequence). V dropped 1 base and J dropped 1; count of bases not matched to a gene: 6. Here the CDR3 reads CSARAPDRPNTEAFF. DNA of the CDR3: TGCAGTGCTAGAGCCCCGGACAGGCCGAACACTGAAGCTTTCTTT.

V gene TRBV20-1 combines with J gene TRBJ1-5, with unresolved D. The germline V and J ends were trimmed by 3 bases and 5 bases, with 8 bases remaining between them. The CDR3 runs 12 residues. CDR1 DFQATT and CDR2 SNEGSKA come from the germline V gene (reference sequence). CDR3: CSASKGDQPQHF. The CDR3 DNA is TGCAGTGCTAGCAAGGGAGATCAGCCCCAGCATTTT.

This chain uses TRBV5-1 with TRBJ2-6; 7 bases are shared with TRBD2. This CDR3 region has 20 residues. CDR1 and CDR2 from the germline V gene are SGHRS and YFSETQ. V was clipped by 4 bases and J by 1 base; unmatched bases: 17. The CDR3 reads CASSPRGVAPLSSGANVLTF. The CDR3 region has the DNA TGCGCCAGCAGCCCACGGGGGGTGGCTCCGTTATCTTCTGGGGCCAACGTCCTGACTTTC. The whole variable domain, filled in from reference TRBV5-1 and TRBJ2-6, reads KAGVTQTPRYLIKTRGQQVTLSCSPISGHRSVSWYQQTPGQGLQFLFEYFSETQRNKGNFPGRFSGRQFSNSRSEMNVSTLELGDSALYLCASSPRGVAPLSSGANVLTFGAGSRLTVL.

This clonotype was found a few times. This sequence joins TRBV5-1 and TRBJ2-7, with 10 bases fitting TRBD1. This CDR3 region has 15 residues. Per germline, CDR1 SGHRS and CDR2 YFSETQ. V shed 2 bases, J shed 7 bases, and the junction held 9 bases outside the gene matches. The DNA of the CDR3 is TGCGCCAGCAGCTTCGGCGGACAGGGGGAAGGAGAGCAGTACTTC. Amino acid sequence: CASSFGGQGEGEQYF.

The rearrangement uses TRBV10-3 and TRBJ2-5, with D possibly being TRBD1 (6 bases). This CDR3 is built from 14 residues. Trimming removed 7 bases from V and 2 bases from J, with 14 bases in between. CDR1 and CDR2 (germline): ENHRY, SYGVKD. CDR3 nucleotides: TGTGCCATCAAAGCCGGGACACAACAAGAGACCCAGTACTTC. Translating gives CAIKAGTQQETQYF.

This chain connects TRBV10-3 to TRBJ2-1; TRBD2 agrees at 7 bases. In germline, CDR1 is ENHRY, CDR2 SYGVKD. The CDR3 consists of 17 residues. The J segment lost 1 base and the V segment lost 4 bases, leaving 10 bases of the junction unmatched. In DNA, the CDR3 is TGTGCCATCAGTGCCAATCCTAGCGGCCCTTCCTACAATGAGCAGTTCTTC. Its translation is CAISANPSGPSYNEQFF.

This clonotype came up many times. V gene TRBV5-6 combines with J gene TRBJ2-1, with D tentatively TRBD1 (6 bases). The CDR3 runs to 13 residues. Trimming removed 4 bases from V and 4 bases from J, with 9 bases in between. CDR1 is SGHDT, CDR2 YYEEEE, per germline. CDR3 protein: CASSPDRYNEQFF. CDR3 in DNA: TGTGCCAGCAGCCCTGACAGGTACAATGAGCAGTTCTTC.

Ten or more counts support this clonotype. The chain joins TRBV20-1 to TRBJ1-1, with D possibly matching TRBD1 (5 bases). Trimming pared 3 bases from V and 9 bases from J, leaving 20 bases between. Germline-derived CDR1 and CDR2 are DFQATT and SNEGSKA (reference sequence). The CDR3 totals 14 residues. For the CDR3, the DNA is TGCAGTGCTAGTGGAGGTGCAGGGAATGTTCAAGCTTTCTTT. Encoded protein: CSASGGAGNVQAFF.

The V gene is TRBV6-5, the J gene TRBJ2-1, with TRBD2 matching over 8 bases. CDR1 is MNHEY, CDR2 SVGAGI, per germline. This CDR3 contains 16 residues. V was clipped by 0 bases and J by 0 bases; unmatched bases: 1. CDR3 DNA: TGTGCCAGCAGTTACTCGAGCGGGAGCTCCTACAATGAGCAGTTCTTC. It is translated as CASSYSSGSSYNEQFF.

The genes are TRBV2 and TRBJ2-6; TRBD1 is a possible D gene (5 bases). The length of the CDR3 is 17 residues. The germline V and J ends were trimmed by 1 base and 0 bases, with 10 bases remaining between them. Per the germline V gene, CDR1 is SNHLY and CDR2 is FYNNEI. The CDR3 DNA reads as TGTGCCAGCAGTGAAGGGGGCCCGTTCTCTGGGGCCAACGTCCTGACTTTC. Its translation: CASSEGGPFSGANVLTF.

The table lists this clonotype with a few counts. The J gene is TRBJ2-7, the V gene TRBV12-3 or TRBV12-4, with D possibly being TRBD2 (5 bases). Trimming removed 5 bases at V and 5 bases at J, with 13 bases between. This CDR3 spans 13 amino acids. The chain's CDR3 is CASSPWTVDEQYF. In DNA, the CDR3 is TGTGCCAGCAGTCCATGGACTGTTGACGAGCAGTACTTC.

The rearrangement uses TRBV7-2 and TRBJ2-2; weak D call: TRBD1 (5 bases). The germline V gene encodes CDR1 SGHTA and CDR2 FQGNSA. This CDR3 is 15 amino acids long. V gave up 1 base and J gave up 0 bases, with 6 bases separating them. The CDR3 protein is CASSLDRPNTGELFF. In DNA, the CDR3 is TGTGCCAGCAGCTTAGACAGGCCGAACACCGGGGAGCTGTTTTTT.

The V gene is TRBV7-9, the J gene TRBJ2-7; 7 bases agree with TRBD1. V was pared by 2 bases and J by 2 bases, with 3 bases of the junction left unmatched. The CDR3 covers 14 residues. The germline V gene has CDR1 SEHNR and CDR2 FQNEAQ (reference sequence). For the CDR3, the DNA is TGTGCCAGCAGCTTACAGGGGGTAGCCTACGAGCAGTACTTC. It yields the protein CASSLQGVAYEQYF. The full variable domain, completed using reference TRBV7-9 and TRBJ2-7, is DTGVSQNPRHKITKRGQNVTFRCDPISEHNRLYWYRQTLGQGPEFLTYFQNEAQLEKSRLLSDRFSAERPKGSFSTLEIQRTEQGDSAMYLCASSLQGVAYEQYFGPGTRLTVT.

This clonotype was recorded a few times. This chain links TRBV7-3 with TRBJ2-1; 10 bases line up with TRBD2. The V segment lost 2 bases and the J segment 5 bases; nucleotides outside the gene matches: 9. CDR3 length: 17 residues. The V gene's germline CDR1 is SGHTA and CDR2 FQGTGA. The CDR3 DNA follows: TGTGCCAGCAGCTTATGGAGCGGGAGGGCCTTAAACAATGAGCAGTTCTTC. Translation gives CASSLWSGRALNNEQFF. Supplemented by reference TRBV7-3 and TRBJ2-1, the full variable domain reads GAGVSQTPSNKVTEKGKYVELRCDPISGHTALYWYRQSLGQGPEFLIYFQGTGAADDSGLPNDRFFAVRPEGSVSTLKIQRTERGDSAVYLCASSLWSGRALNNEQFFGPGTRLTVL.

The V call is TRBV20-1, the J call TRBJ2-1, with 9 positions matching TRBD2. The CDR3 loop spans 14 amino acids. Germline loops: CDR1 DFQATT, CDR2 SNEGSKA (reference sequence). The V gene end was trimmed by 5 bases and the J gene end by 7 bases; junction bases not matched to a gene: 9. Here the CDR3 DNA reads TGCAGTGCTTCAGCGGGGGGATTCGGGAATGAGCAGTTCTTC. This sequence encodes CSASAGGFGNEQFF.

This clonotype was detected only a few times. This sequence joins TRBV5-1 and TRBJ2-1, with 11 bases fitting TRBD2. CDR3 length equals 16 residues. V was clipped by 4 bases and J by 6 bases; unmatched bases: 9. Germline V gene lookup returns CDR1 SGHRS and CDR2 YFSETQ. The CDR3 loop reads CASSTTLAGGFNEQFF. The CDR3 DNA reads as TGCGCCAGCAGCACCACCCTAGCGGGAGGTTTCAATGAGCAGTTCTTC.

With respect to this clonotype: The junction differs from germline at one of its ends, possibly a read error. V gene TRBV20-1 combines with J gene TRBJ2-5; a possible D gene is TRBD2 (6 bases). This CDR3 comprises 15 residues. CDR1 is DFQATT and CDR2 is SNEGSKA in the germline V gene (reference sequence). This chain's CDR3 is CSDRDQNSGPRTQYF. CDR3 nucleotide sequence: TGCAGTGATAGAGATCAAAATAGCGGTCCTCGGACCCAGTACTTC.

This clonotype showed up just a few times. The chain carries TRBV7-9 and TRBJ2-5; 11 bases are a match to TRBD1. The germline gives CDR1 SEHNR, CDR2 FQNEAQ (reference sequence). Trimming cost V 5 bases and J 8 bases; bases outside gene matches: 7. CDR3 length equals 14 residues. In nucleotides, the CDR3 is TGTGCCAGCAGCCAGGGGACAGGGGGGCTTACCCAGTACTTC. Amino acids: CASSQGTGGLTQYF.

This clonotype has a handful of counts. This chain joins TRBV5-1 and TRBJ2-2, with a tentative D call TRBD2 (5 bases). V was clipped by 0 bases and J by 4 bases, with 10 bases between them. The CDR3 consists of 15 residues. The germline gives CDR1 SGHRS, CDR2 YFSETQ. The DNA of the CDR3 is TGCGCCAGCAGCTTGGCCCTGGGGAGCACCGGGGAGCTGTTTTTT. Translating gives CASSLALGSTGELFF.

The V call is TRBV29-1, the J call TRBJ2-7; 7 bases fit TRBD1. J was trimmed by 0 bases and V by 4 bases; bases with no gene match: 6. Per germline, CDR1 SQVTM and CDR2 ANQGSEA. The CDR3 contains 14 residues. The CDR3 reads CSVVAGGYSYEQYF. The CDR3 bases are TGCAGCGTTGTGGCAGGGGGATACTCCTACGAGCAGTACTTC.